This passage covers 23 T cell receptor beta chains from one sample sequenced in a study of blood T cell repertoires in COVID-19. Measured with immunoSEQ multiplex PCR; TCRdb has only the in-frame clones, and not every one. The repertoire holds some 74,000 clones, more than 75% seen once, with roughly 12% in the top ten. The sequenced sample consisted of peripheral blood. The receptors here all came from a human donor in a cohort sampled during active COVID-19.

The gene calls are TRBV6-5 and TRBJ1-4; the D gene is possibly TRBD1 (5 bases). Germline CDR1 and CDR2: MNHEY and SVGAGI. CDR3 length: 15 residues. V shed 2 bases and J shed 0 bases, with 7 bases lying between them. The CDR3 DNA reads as TGTGCCAGCAGTTACGAAGGGGCAACTAATGAAAAACTGTTTTTT. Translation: CASSYEGATNEKLFF.

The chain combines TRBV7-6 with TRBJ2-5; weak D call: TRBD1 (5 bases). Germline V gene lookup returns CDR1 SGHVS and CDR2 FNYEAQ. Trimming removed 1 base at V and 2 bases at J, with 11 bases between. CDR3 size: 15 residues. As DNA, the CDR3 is TGTGCCAGCAGCTTAGGGGCAGGGCGGCAAGAGACCCAGTACTTC. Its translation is CASSLGAGRQETQYF.

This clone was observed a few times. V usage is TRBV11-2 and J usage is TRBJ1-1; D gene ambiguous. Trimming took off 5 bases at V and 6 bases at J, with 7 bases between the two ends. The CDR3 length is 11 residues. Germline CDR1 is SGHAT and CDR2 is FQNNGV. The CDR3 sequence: CASSGVAEAFF. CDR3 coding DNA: TGTGCCAGCAGCGGAGTCGCTGAAGCTTTCTTT.

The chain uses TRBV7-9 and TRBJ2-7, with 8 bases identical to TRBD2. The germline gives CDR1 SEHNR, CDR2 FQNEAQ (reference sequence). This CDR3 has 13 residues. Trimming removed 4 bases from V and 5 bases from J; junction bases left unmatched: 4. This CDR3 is CASSSPGGDEQYF. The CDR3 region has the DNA TGTGCCAGCAGCTCCCCGGGGGGGGACGAGCAGTACTTC. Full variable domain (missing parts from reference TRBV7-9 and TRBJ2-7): DTGVSQNPRHKITKRGQNVTFRCDPISEHNRLYWYRQTLGQGPEFLTYFQNEAQLEKSRLLSDRFSAERPKGSFSTLEIQRTEQGDSAMYLCASSSPGGDEQYFGPGTRLTVT.

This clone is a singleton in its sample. The CDR3 sequence: CASSLGGGALGEQFF. Here the CDR3 DNA reads TGTGCCAGCAGCTTAGGAGGGGGGGCGCTGGGTGAGCAGTTCTTC. This rearrangement joins TRBV11-3 to TRBJ2-1, with D perhaps matching TRBD2 (7 bases). The CDR3 is 15 residues long. The V end lost 1 base, the J end lost 9 bases, and 16 bases lay between the germline ends. CDR1 is SGHNT, CDR2 YENEEA, per germline.

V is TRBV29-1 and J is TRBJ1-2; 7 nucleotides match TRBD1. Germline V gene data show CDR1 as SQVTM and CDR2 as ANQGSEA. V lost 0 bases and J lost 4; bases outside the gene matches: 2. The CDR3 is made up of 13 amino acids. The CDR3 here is CSVEDQGGYGYTF. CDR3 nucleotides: TGCAGCGTTGAAGATCAGGGGGGCTATGGCTACACCTTC.

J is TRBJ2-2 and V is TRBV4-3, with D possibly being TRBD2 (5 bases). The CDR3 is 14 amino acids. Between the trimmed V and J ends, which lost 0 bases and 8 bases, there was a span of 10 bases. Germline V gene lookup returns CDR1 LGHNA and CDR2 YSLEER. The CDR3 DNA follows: TGCGCCAGCAGCCAAGATCCGCTAGCTGGGGAGCTGTTTTTT. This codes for CASSQDPLAGELFF.

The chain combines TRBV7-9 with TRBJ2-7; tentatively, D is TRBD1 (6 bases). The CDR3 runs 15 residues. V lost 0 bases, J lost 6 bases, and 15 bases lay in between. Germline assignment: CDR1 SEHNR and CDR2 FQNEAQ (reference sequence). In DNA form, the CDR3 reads TGTGCCAGCAGCTTAGCGGGGGCTAGCTCGCGCGAGCAGTACGTC. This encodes CASSLAGASSREQYV.

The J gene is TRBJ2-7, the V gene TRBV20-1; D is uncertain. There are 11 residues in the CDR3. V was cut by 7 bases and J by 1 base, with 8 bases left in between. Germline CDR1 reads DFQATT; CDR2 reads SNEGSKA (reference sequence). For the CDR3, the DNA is TGCAGTGAGGAGATTTCCTACGAGCAGTACTTC. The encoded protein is CSEEISYEQYF.

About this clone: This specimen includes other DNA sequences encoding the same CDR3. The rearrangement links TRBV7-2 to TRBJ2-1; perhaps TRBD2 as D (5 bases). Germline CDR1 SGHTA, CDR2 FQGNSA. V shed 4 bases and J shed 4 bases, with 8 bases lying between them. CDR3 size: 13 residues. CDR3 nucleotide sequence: TGTGCCAGCAGCTCTCAGCGGTACAATGAGCAGTTCTTC. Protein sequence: CASSSQRYNEQFF.

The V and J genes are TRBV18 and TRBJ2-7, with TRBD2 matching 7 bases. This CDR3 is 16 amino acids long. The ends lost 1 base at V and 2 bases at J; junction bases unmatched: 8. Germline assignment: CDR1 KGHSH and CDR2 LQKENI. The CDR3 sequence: CASSPLPRGMAYEQYF. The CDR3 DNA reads TGTGCCAGCTCACCACTTCCGCGGGGGATGGCCTACGAGCAGTACTTC.

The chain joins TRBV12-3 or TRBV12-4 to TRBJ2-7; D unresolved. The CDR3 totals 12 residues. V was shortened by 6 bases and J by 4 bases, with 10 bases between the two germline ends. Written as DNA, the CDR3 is TGTGCCAGCAGCCGTCTATTGTACGAGCAGTACTTC. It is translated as CASSRLLYEQYF.

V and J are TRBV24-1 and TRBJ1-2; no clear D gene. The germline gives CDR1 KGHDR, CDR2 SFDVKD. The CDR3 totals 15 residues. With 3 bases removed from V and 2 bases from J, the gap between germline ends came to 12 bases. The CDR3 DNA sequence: TGTGCCACCAGTGATCATAAGCCGACAAACTATGGCTACACCTTC. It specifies CATSDHKPTNYGYTF.

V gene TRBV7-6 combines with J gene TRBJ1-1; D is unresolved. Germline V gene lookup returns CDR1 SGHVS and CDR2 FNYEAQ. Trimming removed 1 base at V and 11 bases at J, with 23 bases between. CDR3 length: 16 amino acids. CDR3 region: CASSLVAAVLNSPAFF. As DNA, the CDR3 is TGTGCCAGCAGCTTAGTCGCGGCTGTCCTCAATTCTCCGGCTTTCTTT.

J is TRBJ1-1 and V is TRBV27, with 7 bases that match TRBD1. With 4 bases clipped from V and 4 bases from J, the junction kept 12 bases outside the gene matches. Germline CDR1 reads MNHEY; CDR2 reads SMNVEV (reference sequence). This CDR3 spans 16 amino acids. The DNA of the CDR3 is TGTGCCAGCAGTTCAACGCCTTACAGGGGTCCCACTGAAGCTTTCTTT. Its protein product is CASSSTPYRGPTEAFF.

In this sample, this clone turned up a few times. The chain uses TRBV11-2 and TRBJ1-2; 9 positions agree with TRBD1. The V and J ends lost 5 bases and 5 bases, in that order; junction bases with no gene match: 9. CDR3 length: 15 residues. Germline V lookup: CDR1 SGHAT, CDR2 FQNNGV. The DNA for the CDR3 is TGTGCCAGCAGCACCCTACAGGGGGCTTGGTATGGCTACACCTTC. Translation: CASSTLQGAWYGYTF.

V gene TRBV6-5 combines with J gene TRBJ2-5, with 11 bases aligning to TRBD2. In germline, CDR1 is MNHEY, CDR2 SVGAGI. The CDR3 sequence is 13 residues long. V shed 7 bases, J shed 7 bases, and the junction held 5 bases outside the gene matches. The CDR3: CASKTSGGRTQYF. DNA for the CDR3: TGTGCCAGCAAAACTAGCGGGGGACGGACCCAGTACTTC.

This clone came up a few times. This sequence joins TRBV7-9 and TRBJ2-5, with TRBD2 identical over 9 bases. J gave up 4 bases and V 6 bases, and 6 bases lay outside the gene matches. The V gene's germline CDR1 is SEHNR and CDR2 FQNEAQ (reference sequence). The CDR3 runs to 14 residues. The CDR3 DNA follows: TGTGCCAGCAGTGGGTCTAGCGGGGTAGAGACCCAGTACTTC. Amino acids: CASSGSSGVETQYF.

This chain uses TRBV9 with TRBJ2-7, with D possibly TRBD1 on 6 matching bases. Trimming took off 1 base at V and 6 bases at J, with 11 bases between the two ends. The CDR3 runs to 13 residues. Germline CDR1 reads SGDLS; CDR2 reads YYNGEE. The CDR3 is CASSVSRTAEQYF. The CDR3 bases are TGTGCCAGCAGCGTATCCAGGACAGCCGAGCAGTACTTC.

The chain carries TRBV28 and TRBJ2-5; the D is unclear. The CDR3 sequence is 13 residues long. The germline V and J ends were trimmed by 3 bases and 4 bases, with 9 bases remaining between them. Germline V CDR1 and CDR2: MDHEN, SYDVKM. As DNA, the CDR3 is TGTGCCAGCAGTTTTGGGCAGCTAGAGACCCAGTACTTC. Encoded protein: CASSFGQLETQYF.

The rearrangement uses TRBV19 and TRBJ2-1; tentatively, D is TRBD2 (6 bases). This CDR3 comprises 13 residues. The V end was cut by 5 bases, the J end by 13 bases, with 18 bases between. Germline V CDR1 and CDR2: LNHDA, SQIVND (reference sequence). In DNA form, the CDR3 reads TGTGCCAGTAGTCCTACTCCGGGGGATAACCAGTTCTTC. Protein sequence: CASSPTPGDNQFF.

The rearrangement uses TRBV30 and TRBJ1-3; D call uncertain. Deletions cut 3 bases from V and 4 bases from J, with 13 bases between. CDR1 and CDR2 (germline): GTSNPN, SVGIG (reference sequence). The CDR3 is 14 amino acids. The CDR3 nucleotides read TGTGCCTGGAGGCCGGGAGGTCCCGGAAACACCATATATTTT. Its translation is CAWRPGGPGNTIYF.

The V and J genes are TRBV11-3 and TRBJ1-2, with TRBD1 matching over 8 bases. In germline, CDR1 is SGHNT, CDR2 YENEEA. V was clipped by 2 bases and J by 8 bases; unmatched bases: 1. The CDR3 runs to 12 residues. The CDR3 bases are TGTGCCAGCAGCTTACAGGGGGCAGGCTACACCTTC. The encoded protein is CASSLQGAGYTF.